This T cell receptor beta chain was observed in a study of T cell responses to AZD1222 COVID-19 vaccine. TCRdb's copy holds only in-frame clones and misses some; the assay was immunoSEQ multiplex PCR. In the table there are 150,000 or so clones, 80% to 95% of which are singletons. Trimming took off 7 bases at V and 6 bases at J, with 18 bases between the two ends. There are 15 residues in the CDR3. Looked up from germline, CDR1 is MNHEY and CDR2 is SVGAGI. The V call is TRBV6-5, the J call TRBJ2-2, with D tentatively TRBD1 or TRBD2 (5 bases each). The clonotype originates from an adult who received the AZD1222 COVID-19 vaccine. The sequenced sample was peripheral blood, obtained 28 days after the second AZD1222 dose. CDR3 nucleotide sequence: TGTGCCAGCAATATAGGGACGCTGGTAGCCGGGGAGCTGTTTTTT. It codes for CASNIGTLVAGELFF.